The 3 T cell receptor beta chains below were found in one sample sequenced in a study of CD8 T cells in ankylosing spondylitis. General study points: Seemingly distinctive of ankylosing spondylitis blood was a TCR beta motif formed by eight highly homologous variants.

TCRdb fed the 5' RACE reads into MiXCR, producing one record per CDR3 protein. This sample has roughly 350,000 distinct CDR3 sequences, with 8% found just once. Their antigens remain unidentified. The source material was blood, either unsorted or a sorted T cell fraction (not recorded which). These receptors came from a male donor with ankylosing spondylitis.

A few counts support this clonotype. J is TRBJ2-7 and V is TRBV7-9; possible D gene TRBD2, 6 bases. This CDR3 comprises 14 residues. Germline values: CDR1 SEHNR, CDR2 FQNEAQ (reference sequence). Trimming left V 4 bases short and J 5 bases short, with 15 bases between. The CDR3 loop is CASSWRGTGDEQYF. The CDR3, as DNA: TGTGCCAGCAGCTGGCGCGGGACGGGCGACGAGCAGTACTTC.

This rearrangement joins TRBV19 to TRBJ2-7, with D possibly TRBD1 on 7 matching bases. The CDR3 is 15 amino acids. Per germline, CDR1 LNHDA and CDR2 SQIVND (reference sequence). V dropped 5 bases and J dropped 0 bases, with 14 bases sitting between them. CDR3 coding DNA: TGTGCCAGTAGTCCTCAGGGGGGCCTCTCCTACGAGCAGTACTTC. Translated, it gives CASSPQGGLSYEQYF. The entire variable domain, with the rest obtained from reference TRBV19 and TRBJ2-7, is as follows: DGGITQSPKYLFRKEGQNVTLSCEQNLNHDAMYWYRQDPGQGLRLIYYSQIVNDFQKGDIAEGYSVSREKKESFPLTVTSAQKNPTAFYLCASSPQGGLSYEQYFGPGTRLTVT.

This clonotype was counted many times. The chain couples TRBV28 to TRBJ2-1; 7 nucleotides line up with TRBD1. J gave up 6 bases and V 6 bases, and 5 bases lay outside the gene matches. Germline lookup yields CDR1 MDHEN and CDR2 SYDVKM. The length of the CDR3 is 13 residues. Here the CDR3 reads CASSPRDSNEQFF. The CDR3 bases are TGTGCCAGCAGCCCCCGGGACAGCAATGAGCAGTTCTTC.